This T cell receptor (beta chain) was sequenced in a study of T cell responses to AZD1222 COVID-19 vaccine. Concerning this clone itself: Its antigen is unidentified.

Trimming removed 2 bases at V and 6 bases at J, with 11 bases between. Per germline, CDR1 MDHEN and CDR2 SYDVKM. The CDR3 is 14 residues long. Study-wide results and limits: Donor demographics were predominantly white British with a female majority; clonal diversity may be underestimated. Within unmutated variant regions lay the reported targets of nearly half of spike-specific TCRs. Baseline seropositivity characterized only a handful of AZD1222 recipients.

Profiling relied on immunoSEQ multiplex PCR, and the TCRdb table lists in-frame clones only, not all of them. The table records about 130,000 clones, more than 75% of them present only once. The specimen was peripheral blood, collected 28 days after the second AZD1222 dose. The rearrangement joins TRBV28 to TRBJ1-5; D remains ambiguous. This receptor was taken from an adult who received the AZD1222 COVID-19 vaccine. CDR3 nucleotide sequence: TGTGCCAGCAGTTTAAAGGTTGGGAGTCAGCCCCAGCATTTT. This encodes CASSLKVGSQPQHF.